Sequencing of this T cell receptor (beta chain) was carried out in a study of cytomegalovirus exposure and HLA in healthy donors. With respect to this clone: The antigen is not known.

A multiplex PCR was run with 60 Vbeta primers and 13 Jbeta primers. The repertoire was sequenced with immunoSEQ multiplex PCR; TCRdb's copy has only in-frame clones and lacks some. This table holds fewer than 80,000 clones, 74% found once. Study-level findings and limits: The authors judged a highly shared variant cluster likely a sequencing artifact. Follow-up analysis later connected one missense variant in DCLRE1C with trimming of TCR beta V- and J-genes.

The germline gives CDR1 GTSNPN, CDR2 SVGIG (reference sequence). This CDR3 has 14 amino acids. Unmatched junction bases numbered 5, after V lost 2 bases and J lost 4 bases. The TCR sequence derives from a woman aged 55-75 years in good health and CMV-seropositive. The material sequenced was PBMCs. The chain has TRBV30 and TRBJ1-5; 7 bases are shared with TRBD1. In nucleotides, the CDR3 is TGTGCCTGGAGTTCGGGACAGCTGAATCAGCCCCAGCATTTT. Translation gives CAWSSGQLNQPQHF.